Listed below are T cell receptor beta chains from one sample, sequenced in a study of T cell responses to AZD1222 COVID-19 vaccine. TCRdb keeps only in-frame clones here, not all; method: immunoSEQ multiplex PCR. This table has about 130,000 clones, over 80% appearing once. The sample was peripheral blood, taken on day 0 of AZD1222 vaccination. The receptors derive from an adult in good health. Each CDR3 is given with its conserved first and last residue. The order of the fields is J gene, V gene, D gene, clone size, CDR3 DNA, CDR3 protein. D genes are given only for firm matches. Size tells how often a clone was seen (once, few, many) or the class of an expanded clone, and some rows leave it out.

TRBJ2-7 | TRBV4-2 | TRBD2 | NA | TGTGCCAGCAGCCAAGACGCGGGAGGAACCTACTACGAGCAGTACTTC | CASSQDAGGTYYEQYF
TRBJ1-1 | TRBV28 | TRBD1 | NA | TGTGCCAGCAGTTCCCCAGGGGGCCGGGCCACTGAAGCTTTCTTT | CASSSPGGRATEAFF
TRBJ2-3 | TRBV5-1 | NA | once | TGCGCCAGCAGCTCCGGGCCGAACGAGGATACGCAGTATTTT | CASSSGPNEDTQYF
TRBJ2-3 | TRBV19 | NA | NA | TGTGCCAGTAGTATAACTGCTAGCACAGATACGCAGTATTTT | CASSITASTDTQYF
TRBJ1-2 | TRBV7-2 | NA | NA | TGTGCCAGCAGCTTGGACAACGACTATGGCTACACCTTC | CASSLDNDYGYTF
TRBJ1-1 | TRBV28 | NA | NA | TGTGCCAGCAGTTTAATGGGGGGAGACACTGAAGCTTTCTTT | CASSLMGGDTEAFF
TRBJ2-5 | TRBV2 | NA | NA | TGTGCCAGCAGTGAAGCGGAAACATCGGTGGCCCAGTACTTC | CASSEAETSVAQYF
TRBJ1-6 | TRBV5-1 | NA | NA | TGCGCCAGCAGCTTGGTTGTGAGCTCCTATAATTCACCCCTCCACTTT | CASSLVVSSYNSPLHF
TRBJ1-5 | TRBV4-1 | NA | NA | TGCGCCAGCAGCCAAGATACAGGCGGTCAGCCCCAGCATTTT | CASSQDTGGQPQHF
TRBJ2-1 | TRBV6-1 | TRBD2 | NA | TGTGCCAGCAGTGACGGGACTAGCGAGACGGATGAGCAGTTCTTC | CASSDGTSETDEQFF
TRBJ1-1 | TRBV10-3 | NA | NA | TGTGCCACCTGGACCGGTAACACTGAAGCTTTCTTT | CATWTGNTEAFF
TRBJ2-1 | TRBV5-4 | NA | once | TGTGCCAGCAGCTCGGACGGGGACTTCTATGAGCAGTTCTTC | CASSSDGDFYEQFF
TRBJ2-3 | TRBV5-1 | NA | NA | TGCGCCAGCAGCCTAGTACCCACAGATACGCAGTATTTT | CASSLVPTDTQYF
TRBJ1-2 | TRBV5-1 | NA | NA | TGCGCCAGCAGTCGAGGGGAGGGCTATGGCTACACCTTC | CASSRGEGYGYTF
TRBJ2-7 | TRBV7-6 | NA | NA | TGTGCCAGCAGCTTAGCAGGGACTGTGTACGAGCAGTACTTC | CASSLAGTVYEQYF
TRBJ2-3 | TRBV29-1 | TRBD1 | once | TGCAGCGTTGAAGATGAACAGGGGAGTGCGCAGTATTTT | CSVEDEQGSAQYF
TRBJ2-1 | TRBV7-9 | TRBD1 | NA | TGTGCCAGCAGCCCCCGGACAGGGAAGGATGAGCAGTTCTTC | CASSPRTGKDEQFF
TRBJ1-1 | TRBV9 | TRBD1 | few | TGTGCCAGCAGCCGGACAGGGGGCCTAGTATACATGAACACTGAAGCTTTCTTT | CASSRTGGLVYMNTEAFF
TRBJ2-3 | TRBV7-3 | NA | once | TGTGCCAGCAGCTCACAGGGGGGGACAGATACGCAGTATTTT | CASSSQGGTDTQYF
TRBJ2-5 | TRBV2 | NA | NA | TGTGCCAGCAGTAGAGAGGAGCAAGAGACCCAGTACTTC | CASSREEQETQYF
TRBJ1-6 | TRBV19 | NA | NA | TGTGCCAGTAGCGGGCGTAGCAGGGATAATTCACCCCTCCACTTT | CASSGRSRDNSPLHF
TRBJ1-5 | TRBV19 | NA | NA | TGTGCCAGTAGTATAAGGGGTGCAGAATATAGCAATCAGCCCCAGCATTTT | CASSIRGAEYSNQPQHF
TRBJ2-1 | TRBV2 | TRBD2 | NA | TGTGCCAGCAGACCCAGGACTAGCGGGGGCTACAATGAGCAGTTCTTC | CASRPRTSGGYNEQFF
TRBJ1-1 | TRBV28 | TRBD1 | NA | TGTGCCAGCAGCCTACAGGGGACTGAAGCTTTCTTT | CASSLQGTEAFF
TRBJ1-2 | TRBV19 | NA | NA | TGTGCCAGTAGTTACCGGGACGGTAACTACACCTTC | CASSYRDGNYTF
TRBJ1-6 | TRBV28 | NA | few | TGTGCCAGCGGCCGGGGGTTGTCCTATAATTCACCCCTCCACTTT | CASGRGLSYNSPLHF
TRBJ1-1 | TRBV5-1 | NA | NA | TGCGCCAGCAGCTCTATCCCCGAAAACACTGAAGCTTTCTTT | CASSSIPENTEAFF
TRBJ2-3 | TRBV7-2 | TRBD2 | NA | TGTGCCAGCAGCCCCAGGACTAGCGGGGGGGCCGGTCTGTATTTT | CASSPRTSGGAGLYF
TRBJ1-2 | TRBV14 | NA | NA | TGTGCCAGCAGCCAGGGAGCTAACTATGGCTACACCTTC | CASSQGANYGYTF
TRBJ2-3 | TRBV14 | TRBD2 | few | TGTGCCAGCAGCCAAGCGGCGGGACTAGCGACGCAAGATACGCAGTATTTT | CASSQAAGLATQDTQYF
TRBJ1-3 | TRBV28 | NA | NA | TGTGCCAGCATAGGGGGGTCCAGCTCTGGAAACACCATATATTTT | CASIGGSSSGNTIYF
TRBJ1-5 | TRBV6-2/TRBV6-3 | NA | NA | TGTGCCAGCACCCCGGGGGGGGGTAATCAGCCCCAGCATTTT | CASTPGGGNQPQHF
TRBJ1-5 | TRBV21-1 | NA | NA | TGTGCCAGCAGCACCAAGGGGAAAGACAGGGCCCTCAATCAGCCCCAGCATTTT | CASSTKGKDRALNQPQHF
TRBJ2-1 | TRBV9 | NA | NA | TGTGCCAGCAGCCCCCAGAAGGATGAGCAGTTCTTC | CASSPQKDEQFF
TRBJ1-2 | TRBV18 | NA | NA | TGTGCCAGCTCACCAGGGCCCACAAGTGGCTACACCTTC | CASSPGPTSGYTF
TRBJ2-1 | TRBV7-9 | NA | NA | TGTGCCAGCAGGCAGTGGACCAACAATGAGCAGTTCTTC | CASRQWTNNEQFF
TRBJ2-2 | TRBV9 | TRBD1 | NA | TGTGCCAGCAGCGTTGACAGGGGGCGTACCGGGGAGCTGTTTTTT | CASSVDRGRTGELFF
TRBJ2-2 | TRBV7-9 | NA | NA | TGTGCCAGCAGCTTAAGGGACACCGGGGAGCTGTTTTTT | CASSLRDTGELFF
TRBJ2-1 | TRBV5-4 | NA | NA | TGTGCCAGCAGCTTGGCGGCAGGAGTTAACTCCTACAATGAGCAGTTCTTC | CASSLAAGVNSYNEQFF
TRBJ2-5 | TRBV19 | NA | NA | TGTGCCAGTAGTATAGGTTCCGGGACCCAGTACTTC | CASSIGSGTQYF
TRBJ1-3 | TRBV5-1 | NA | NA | TGCGCCAGCAGCTTTGACTCTGGAAACACCATATATTTT | CASSFDSGNTIYF
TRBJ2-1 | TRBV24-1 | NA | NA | TGTGCCACCGAGGGGGAATTAGCAGTTGACTACAATGAGCAGTTCTTC | CATEGELAVDYNEQFF